This T cell receptor beta chain was obtained from a study of spatial heterogeneity in lung cancer. Study-wide background: The study sequenced follow-up PBMC samples when they were available, at a median of approximately 2 years after resection.

TCR cDNA molecules were tagged individually, and each one carried a unique molecular identifier. TCRdb processed the 5' RACE reads anew with MiXCR; each CDR3 protein has one entry. The sample records fewer than 100,000 distinct CDR3 sequences, approximately 19% being singletons. CDR3 length: 15 amino acids. Trimming removed 2 bases from V and 0 bases from J, with 5 bases in between. Germline CDR1 reads KGHSH; CDR2 reads LQKENI. Stated time point: blood at routine non-recurrence follow-up after resection. Whole RNA came from tumor, nontumor lung or frozen PBMC and was sequenced without being sorted. The starting material was PBMCs, obtained at follow-up. The chain is built from TRBV18 and TRBJ2-6; D is unresolved. This clonotype was obtained from a male donor with early-stage non-small cell lung cancer. The CDR3, as DNA: TGTGCCAGCTCACCAACAGTCTCTGGGGCCAACGTCCTGACTTTC. Its translation is CASSPTVSGANVLTF.